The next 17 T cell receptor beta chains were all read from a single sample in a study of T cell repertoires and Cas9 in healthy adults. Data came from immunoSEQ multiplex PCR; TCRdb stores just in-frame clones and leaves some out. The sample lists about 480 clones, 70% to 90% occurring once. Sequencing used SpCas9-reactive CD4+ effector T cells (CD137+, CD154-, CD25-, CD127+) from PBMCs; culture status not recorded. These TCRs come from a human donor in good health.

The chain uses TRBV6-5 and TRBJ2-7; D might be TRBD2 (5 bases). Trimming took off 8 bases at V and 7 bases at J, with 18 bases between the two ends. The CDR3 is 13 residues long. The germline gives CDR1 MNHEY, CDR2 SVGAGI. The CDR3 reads CASYRTSSGEQYF. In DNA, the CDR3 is TGTGCCAGCTACCGGACTTCATCGGGGGAGCAGTACTTC.

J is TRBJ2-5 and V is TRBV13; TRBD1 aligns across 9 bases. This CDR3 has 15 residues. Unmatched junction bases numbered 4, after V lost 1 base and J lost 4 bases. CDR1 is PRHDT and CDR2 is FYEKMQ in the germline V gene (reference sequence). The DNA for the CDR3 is TGTGCCAGCAGCTTAGACAGGGGGCTATCAGAGACCCAGTACTTC. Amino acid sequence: CASSLDRGLSETQYF. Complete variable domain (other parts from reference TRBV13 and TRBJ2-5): AAGVIQSPRHLIKEKRETATLKCYPIPRHDTVYWYQQGPGQDPQFLISFYEKMQSDKGSIPDRFSAQQFSDYHSELNMSSLELGDSALYFCASSLDRGLSETQYFGPGTRLLVL.

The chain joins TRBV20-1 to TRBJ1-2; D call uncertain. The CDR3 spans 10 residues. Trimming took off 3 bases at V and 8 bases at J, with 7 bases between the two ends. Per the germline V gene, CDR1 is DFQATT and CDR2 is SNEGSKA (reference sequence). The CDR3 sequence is CSASNTGYTF. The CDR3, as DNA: TGCAGTGCTAGTAACACGGGCTACACCTTC.

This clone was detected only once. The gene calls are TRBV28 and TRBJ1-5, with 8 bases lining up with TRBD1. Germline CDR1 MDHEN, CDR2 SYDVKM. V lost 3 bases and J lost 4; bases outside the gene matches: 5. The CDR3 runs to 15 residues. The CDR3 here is CASSFSDRGNQPQHF. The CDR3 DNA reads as TGTGCCAGCAGTTTCAGTGACAGGGGTAATCAGCCCCAGCATTTT.

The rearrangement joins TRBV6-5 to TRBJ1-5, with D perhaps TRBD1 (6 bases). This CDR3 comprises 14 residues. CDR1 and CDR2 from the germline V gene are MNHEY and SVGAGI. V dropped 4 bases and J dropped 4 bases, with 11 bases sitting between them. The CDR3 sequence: CASSSRDTNQPQHF. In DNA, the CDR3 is TGTGCCAGCAGTTCCCGGGACACTAATCAGCCCCAGCATTTT.

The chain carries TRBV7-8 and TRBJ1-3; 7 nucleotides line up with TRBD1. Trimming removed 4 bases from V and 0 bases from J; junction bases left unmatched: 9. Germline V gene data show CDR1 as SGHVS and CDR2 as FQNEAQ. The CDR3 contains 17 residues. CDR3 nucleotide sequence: TGTGCCAGCAGCTACCTCAGGGGGTCTTTCTCTGGAAACACCATATATTTT. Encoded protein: CASSYLRGSFSGNTIYF.

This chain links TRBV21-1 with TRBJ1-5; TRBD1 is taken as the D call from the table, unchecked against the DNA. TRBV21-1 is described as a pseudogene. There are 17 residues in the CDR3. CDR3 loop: CASRGLVATLAHQPQHF. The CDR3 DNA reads TGTGCCAGCAGGGGGCTCGTAGCTACATTGGCTCATCAGCCCCAGCATTTT.

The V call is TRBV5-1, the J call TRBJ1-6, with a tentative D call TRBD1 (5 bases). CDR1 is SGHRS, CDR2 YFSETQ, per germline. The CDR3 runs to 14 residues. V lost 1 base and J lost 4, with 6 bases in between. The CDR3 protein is CASSLQGYNSPLHF. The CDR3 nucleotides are TGCGCCAGCAGCTTGCAGGGATATAATTCACCCCTCCACTTT.

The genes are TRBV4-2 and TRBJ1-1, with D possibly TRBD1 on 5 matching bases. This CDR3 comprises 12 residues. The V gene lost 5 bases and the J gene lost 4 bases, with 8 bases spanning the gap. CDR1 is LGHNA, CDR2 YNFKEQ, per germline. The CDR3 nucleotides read TGTGCCAGCAGCTTTGGGGGCACTGAAGCTTTCTTT. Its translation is CASSFGGTEAFF.

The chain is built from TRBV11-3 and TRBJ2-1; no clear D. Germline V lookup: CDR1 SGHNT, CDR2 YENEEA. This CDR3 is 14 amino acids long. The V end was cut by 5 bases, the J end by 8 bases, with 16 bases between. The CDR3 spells CASSPGGAGDEQFF. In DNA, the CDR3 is TGTGCCAGCAGCCCAGGCGGAGCAGGCGATGAGCAGTTCTTC.

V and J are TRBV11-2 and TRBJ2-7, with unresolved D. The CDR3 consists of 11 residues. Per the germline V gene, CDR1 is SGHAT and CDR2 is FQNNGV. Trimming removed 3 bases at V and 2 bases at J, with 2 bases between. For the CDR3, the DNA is TGTGCCAGCAGCTTGACCTACGAGCAGTACTTC. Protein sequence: CASSLTYEQYF.

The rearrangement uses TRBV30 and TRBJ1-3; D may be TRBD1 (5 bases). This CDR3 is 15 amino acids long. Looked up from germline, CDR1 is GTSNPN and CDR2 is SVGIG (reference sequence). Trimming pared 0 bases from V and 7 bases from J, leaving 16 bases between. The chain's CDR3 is CAWSVPRGAMNTIYF. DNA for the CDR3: TGTGCCTGGAGTGTACCCCGTGGGGCTATGAACACCATATATTTT.

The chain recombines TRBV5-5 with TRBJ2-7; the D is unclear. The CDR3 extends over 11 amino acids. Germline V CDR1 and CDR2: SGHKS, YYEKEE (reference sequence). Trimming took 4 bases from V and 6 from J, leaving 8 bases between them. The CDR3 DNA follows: TGTGCCAGCAGCCCTCGAGTCGAGCAGTACTTC. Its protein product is CASSPRVEQYF. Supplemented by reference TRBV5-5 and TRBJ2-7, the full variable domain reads DAGVTQSPTHLIKTRGQQVTLRCSPISGHKSVSWYQQVLGQGPQFIFQYYEKEERGRGNFPDRFSARQFPNYSSELNVNALLLGDSALYLCASSPRVEQYFGPGTRLTVT.

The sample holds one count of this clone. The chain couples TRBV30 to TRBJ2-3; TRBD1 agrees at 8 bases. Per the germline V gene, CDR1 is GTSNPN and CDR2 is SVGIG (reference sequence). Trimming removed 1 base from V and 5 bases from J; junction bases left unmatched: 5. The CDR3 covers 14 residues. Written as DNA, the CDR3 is TGTGCCTGGAGTGAAGGGACAGGAGGAGATACGCAGTATTTT. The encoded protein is CAWSEGTGGDTQYF.

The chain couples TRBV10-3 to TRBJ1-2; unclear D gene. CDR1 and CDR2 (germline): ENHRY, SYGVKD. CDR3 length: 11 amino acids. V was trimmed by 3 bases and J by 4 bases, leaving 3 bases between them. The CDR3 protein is CAISDGYGYTF. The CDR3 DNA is TGTGCCATCAGTGATGGCTATGGCTACACCTTC.

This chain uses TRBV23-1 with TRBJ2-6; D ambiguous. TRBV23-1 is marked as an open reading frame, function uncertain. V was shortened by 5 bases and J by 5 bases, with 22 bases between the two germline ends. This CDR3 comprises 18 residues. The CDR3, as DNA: TGCGCCAGCAGTGCCAGCGTTACGCAACAAAGTCGGGCCAACGTCCTGACTTTC. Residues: CASSASVTQQSRANVLTF.

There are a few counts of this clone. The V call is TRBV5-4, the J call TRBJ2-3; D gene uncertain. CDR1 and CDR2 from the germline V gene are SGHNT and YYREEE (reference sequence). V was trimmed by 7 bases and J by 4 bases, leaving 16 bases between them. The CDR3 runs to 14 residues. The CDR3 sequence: CASGSDIRADTQYF. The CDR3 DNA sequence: TGTGCCAGCGGGTCTGATATAAGGGCAGATACGCAGTATTTT. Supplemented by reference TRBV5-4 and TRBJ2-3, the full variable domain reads ETGVTQSPTHLIKTRGQQVTLRCSSQSGHNTVSWYQQALGQGPQFIFQYYREEENGRGNFPPRFSGLQFPNYSSELNVNALELDDSALYLCASGSDIRADTQYFGPGTRLTVL.